This paragraph covers one T cell receptor (beta chain) sequence. The sample comes from a study of blood T cell repertoires in COVID-19. As for the study in general: Collection of acute and convalescent COVID-19 samples took place in the United States, Italy and Spain. T cells, B-cell-depleted T cells, or PBMCs provided the cDNA or gDNA that served as material.

Germline CDR1 is MDHEN and CDR2 is SYDVKM. The CDR3 is 16 amino acids. The ends lost 4 bases at V and 1 base at J; junction bases unmatched: 7. Per the study methods: Using reference gene primer amplification, nucleated cell counts were estimated. Assay: immunoSEQ multiplex PCR; the TCRdb copy retains only in-frame clones and omits some. V and J calls plus clone size are reproduced from that table; the DNA served to infer D and trimming. This table holds 300,000 to 350,000 clones, approximately 82% found once. The genes are TRBV28 and TRBJ2-1, with 7 bases aligning to TRBD2. Sequencing input: peripheral blood. This clonotype originated in a young man with active or convalescent COVID-19. Here the CDR3 DNA reads TGTGCCAGCAGTTCTCTCACGGGGGGTTCCTACAATGAGCAGTTCTTC. Its translation is CASSSLTGGSYNEQFF.